This TCR beta chain was profiled in a study of tumor and adjacent non-tumor tissue in lung cancer. General observations from the study: Significantly higher TCR diversity was found in tumor than normal lung.

The library came from three nested PCR rounds adapted from ARM-PCR protocols. Each CDR3 protein is one row after TCRdb ran MiXCR on the multiplex PCR reads. The table includes about 50,000 distinct CDR3 sequences, 70% to 80% detected once. Germline V gives CDR1 MNHNS, CDR2 SASEGT. The CDR3 extends over 16 amino acids. The V and J ends lost 6 bases and 1 base respectively, with 17 bases between them. A word on this clonotype: Antigen specificity is unknown.

This sample's RNA came from whole unsorted tissue. The normal lung tissue was taken more than 3 cm from the tumor edge. The sequenced sample was distant non-tumor lung tissue. The TCR was taken from a woman aged 55-69 years with non-small cell lung cancer. The V gene is TRBV6-1, the J gene TRBJ2-3, with D maybe TRBD2 (7 bases). CDR3 protein: CASSTYREGGTDTQYF. The CDR3 region has the DNA TGTGCCAGCAGCACATACAGGGAGGGAGGCACAGATACGCAGTATTTT.